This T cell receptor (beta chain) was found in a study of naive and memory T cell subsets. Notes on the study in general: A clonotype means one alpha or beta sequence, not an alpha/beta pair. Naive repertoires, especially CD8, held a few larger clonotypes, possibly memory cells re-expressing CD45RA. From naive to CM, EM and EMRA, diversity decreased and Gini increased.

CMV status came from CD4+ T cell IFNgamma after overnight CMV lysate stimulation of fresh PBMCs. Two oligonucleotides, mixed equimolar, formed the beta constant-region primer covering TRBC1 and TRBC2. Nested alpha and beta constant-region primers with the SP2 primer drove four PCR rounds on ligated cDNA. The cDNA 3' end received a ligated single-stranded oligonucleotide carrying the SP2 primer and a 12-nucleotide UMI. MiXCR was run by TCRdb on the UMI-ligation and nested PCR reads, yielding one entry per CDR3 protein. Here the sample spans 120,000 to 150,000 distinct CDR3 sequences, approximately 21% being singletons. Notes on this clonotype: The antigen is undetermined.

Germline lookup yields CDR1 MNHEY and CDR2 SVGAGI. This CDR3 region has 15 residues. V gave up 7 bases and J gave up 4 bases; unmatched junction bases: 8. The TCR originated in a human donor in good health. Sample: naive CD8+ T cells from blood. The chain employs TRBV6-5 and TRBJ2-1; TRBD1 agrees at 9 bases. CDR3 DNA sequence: TGTGCCAGCACCTTAGGACAGGGGCTATACAATGAGCAGTTCTTC. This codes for CASTLGQGLYNEQFF.